The following is a T cell receptor beta chain sequence with its context. Since no conserved phenylalanine or tryptophan closes the CDR3, a read error is the likely cause. Unique molecular identifiers were affixed to discrete cDNA molecules within the library. TCRdb redid the calling of the RACE reads with MiXCR, one entry per CDR3 protein. Here the sample spans roughly 200,000 distinct CDR3 sequences, 24% being singletons. Time point meaning: patch test 3, about 24 weeks after DPC sensitization. Treatment here: therapeutic diphenylcyclopropenone sensitization with weekly scalp DPC. Suited to DPC and affected by alopecia, the donors ranged from 18 to 70 years old. The sample belongs to a study of human T cells and chemical hapten exposure. About the research overall: TCR yield per sample varied, mainly due to pooled library volumes.

CDR3 length equals 14 residues. Per the germline V gene, CDR1 is LGHNA and CDR2 is YSLEER. The chain recombines TRBV4-3 with TRBJ1-2, with a weak D call TRBD1 (5 bases). The input for sequencing was whole blood, taken in connection with sensitization to the hapten diphenylcyclopropenone (DPC). The clonotype was recovered from a woman aged 40 to 50 with alopecia areata. Some clones in this sample may be carry-over from other donors' samples. The CDR3 region is CASSQARDLHGYTL. CDR3 coding DNA: TGTGCCAGCAGCCAGGCCAGGGATTTGCATGGCTACACCTTA.